This TCR beta chain was retrieved from a study of control samples from healthy donors and cancer patients. This CDR3 spans 15 amino acids. The ends lost 0 bases at V and 8 bases at J; junction bases unmatched: 6. Germline CDR1 MNHNS, CDR2 SASEGT. Sequencing was performed with immunoSEQ multiplex PCR; in TCRdb, only in-frame clones are kept and a portion is missing. The table lists some 120,000 clones, roughly 93% of them singletons. The sample was blood. This clonotype was obtained from a man younger than 45 in good health. This chain joins TRBV6-1 and TRBJ1-4; 7 nucleotides agree with TRBD1. The CDR3 region has the DNA TGTGCCAGCAGTGAAGCTGAGGGGGCGGGGGAAAAACTGTTTTTT. Encoded protein: CASSEAEGAGEKLFF.